A selection of T cell receptor beta chains follows, all from one sample in a study of T cell responses to AZD1222 COVID-19 vaccine. The assay was immunoSEQ multiplex PCR, and TCRdb's table has in-frame clones only and misses some. The data hold about 150,000 clones, with around 89% observed a single time. The input for sequencing was peripheral blood, taken on day 0 of AZD1222 vaccination. The source of these receptors is an adult in good health. The CDR3 runs from the conserved cysteine through the conserved F or W. The D gene is left open where the match is weak. Clone size is given for some rows only: seen once, a few or many times, or a class if the clone is expanded.

TRBV21-1,.,.,TRBJ1-6,TGTGCCAGCAGCAGTCAGGGCCTCTATAATTCACCCCTCCACTTT,CASSSQGLYNSPLHF
TRBV3-1/TRBV3-2,TRBD2,.,TRBJ2-5,TGTGCCAGCAGCTCGCGGGGAACTAGCGGGAGAGTCCAAGAGACCCAGTACTTC,CASSSRGTSGRVQETQYF
TRBV6-1,.,.,TRBJ2-7,TGTGCCAGCAGTGACCGCCGCTCCTACGAGCAGTACTTC,CASSDRRSYEQYF
TRBV5-1,.,.,TRBJ1-6,TGCGCCAGCAGCTTGGCCCAAGGGGGAAATTCACCCCTCCACTTT,CASSLAQGGNSPLHF
TRBV4-3,TRBD1,.,TRBJ2-7,TGCGCCAGCAGCCACGGACAGGGCGCCTACGAGCAGTACTTC,CASSHGQGAYEQYF
TRBV6-1,.,.,TRBJ2-3,TGTGCCAGCAGTGAGGCGAGGCCAGATACGCAGTATTTT,CASSEARPDTQYF
TRBV29-1,TRBD2,.,TRBJ2-1,TGCAGCGTTGAAGGGAAGCGGGAGAGCCCCGGGCGCAATGAGCAGTTCTTC,CSVEGKRESPGRNEQFF
TRBV4-1,.,.,TRBJ1-6,TGCGCCAGCAGCCAAGATAGGCAGCGGGGGAATAATTCACCCCTCCACTTT,CASSQDRQRGNNSPLHF
TRBV9,.,few,TRBJ2-6,TGTGCCAGCAGCGCAACTCAGAGCCCCCCAATCGGGGCCAACGTCCTGACTTTC,CASSATQSPPIGANVLTF
TRBV12-5,.,.,TRBJ1-3,TGTGCTAGTGGTTCCACCCCCCCCGCGGACTCTGGAAACACCATATATTTT,CASGSTPPADSGNTIYF
TRBV4-2,.,.,TRBJ2-5,TGTGCCAGCAGCCAAGATACAAAGGGAACCCAGTACTTC,CASSQDTKGTQYF
TRBV6-5,TRBD1,.,TRBJ1-2,TGTGCCAGCAGTCCCACGGACAGGGCCTATGGCTACACCTTC,CASSPTDRAYGYTF
TRBV19,TRBD1,.,TRBJ1-2,TGTGCCAGTAGTCCCCCGGACAGGCCTCTTCGTGGCTACACCTTC,CASSPPDRPLRGYTF
TRBV5-4,TRBD2,.,TRBJ2-2,TGTGCCAGCAGATCGGTAGCGGGCCCGAACACCGGGGAGCTGTTTTTT,CASRSVAGPNTGELFF